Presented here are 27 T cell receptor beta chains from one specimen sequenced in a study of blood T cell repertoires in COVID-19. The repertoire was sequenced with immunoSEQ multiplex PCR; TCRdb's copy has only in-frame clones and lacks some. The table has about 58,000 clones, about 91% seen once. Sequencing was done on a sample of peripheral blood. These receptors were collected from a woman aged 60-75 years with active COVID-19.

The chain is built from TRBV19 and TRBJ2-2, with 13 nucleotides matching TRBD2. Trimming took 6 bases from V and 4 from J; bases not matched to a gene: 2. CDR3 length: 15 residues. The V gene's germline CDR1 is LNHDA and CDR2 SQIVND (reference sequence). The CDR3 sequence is CASSRLAGGTGELFF. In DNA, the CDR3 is TGTGCCAGTAGCAGACTAGCGGGGGGCACCGGGGAGCTGTTTTTT.

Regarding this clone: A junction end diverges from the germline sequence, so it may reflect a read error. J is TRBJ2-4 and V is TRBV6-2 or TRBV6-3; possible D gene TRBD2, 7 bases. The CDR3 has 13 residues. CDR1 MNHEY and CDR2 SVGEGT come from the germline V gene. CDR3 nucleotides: TGTGCCAGCAGCTCACTTGGGGGGGGGCTCCCACGGTTC. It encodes CASSSLGGGLPRF.

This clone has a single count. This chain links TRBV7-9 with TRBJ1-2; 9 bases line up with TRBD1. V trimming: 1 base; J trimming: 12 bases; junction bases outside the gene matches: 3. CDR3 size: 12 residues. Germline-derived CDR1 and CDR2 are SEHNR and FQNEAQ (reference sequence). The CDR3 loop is CASSLGDRANTF. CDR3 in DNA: TGTGCCAGCAGCTTAGGGGACAGGGCGAACACCTTC.

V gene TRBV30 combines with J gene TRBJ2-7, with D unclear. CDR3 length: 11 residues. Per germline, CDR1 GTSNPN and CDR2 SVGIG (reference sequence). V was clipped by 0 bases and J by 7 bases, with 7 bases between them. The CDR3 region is CAWSVLNEQYF. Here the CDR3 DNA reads TGTGCCTGGAGTGTACTTAATGAGCAGTACTTC.

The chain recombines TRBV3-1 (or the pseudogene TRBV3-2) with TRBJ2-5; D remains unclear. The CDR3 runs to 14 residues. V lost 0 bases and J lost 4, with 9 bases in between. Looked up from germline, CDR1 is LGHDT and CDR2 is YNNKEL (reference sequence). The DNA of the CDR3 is TGTGCCAGCAGCCAAGAGGCTGGGCCAGAGACCCAGTACTTC. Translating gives CASSQEAGPETQYF.

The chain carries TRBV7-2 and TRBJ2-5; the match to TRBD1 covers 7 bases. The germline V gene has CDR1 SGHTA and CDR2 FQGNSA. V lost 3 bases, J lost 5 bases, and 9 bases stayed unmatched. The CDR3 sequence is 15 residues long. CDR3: CASSFTGATQETQYF. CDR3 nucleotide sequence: TGTGCCAGCAGCTTCACAGGGGCGACCCAGGAGACCCAGTACTTC.

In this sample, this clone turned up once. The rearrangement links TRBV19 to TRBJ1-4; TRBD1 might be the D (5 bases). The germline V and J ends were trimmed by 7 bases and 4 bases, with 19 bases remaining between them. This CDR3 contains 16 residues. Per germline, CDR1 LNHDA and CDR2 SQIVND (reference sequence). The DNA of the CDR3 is TGTGCCAGTAAAGGGCAGGGTCCTCAGGGTAATGAAAAACTGTTTTTT. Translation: CASKGQGPQGNEKLFF.

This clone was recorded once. The chain's CDR3 is CASSPRGVGGDTQYF. CDR3 sequence (DNA): TGTGCCAGCAGCCCCCGAGGGGTAGGGGGAGATACGCAGTATTTT. The chain joins TRBV11-2 to TRBJ2-3; perhaps TRBD1 as D (6 bases). Trimming took 5 bases from V and 5 from J, leaving 17 bases between them. The V gene's germline CDR1 is SGHAT and CDR2 FQNNGV. The CDR3 contains 15 residues.

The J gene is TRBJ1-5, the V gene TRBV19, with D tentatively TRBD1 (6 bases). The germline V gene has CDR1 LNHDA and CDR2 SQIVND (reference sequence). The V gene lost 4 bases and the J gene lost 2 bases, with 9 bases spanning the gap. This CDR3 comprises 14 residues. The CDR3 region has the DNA TGTGCCAGTAGTACAAGACAGGGCAATCAGCCCCAGCATTTT. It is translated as CASSTRQGNQPQHF.

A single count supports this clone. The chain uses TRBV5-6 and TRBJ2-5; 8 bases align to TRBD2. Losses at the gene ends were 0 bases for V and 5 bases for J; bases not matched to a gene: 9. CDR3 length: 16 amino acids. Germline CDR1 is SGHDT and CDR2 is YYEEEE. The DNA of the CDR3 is TGTGCCAGCAGCTTGGTGTTAGCGGGGTCCTATGAGACCCAGTACTTC. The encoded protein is CASSLVLAGSYETQYF.

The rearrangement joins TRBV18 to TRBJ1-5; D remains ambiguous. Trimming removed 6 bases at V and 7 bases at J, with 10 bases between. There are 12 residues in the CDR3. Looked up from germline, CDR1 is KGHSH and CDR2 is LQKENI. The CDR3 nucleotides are TGTGCCAGCTCCGTACGAGGACAGCCCCAGCATTTT. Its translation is CASSVRGQPQHF.

This CDR3 reads CASSQEGLAGGLGTQYF. As DNA, the CDR3 is TGCGCCAGCAGCCAAGAGGGACTAGCGGGGGGCCTAGGGACGCAGTATTTT. This rearrangement joins TRBV4-1 to TRBJ2-3; TRBD2 agrees at 15 bases. Germline CDR1 reads MGHRA; CDR2 reads YSYEKL. The CDR3 has 17 amino acids. Unmatched junction bases numbered 7, after V lost 0 bases and J lost 9 bases.

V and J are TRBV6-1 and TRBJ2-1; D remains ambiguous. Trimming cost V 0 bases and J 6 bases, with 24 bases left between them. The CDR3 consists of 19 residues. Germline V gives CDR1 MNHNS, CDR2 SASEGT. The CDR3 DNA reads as TGTGCCAGCAGTGAAGCCTCTTACTCCATCCCGATATTTTTCAATGAGCAGTTCTTC. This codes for CASSEASYSIPIFFNEQFF.

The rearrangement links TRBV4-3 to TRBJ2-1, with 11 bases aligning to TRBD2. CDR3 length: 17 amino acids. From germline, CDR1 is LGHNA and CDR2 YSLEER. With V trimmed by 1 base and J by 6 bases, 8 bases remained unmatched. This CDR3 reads CASSQGHLAGGPNEQFF. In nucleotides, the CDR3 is TGCGCCAGCAGCCAAGGCCATCTAGCGGGGGGCCCCAATGAGCAGTTCTTC.

Here the CDR3 DNA reads TGTGCCAGCAGCAAATTCGGGGGAGGGGGCAATCAGCCCCAGCATTTT. It encodes CASSKFGGGGNQPQHF. The chain has TRBV5-4 and TRBJ1-5, with D perhaps TRBD1 (5 bases). The CDR3 runs 16 residues. Germline V CDR1 and CDR2: SGHNT, YYREEE (reference sequence). Trimming stripped 4 bases from V and 2 bases from J, with 16 bases between.

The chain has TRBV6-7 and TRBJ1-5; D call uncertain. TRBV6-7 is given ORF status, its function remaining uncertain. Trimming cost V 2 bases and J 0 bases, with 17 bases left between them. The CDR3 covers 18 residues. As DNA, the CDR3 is TGTGCCAGCAGTTACCGGAGGGCCGGGATTTATAGCAATCAGCCCCAGCATTTT. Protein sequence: CASSYRRAGIYSNQPQHF.

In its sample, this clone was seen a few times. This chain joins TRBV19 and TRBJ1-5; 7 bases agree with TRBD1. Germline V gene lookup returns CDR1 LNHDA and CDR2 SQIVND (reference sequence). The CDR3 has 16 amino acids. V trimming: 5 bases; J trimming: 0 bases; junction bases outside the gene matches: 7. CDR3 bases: TGTGCCAGTAGTGCCGGGACAGCTAATAGCAATCAGCCCCAGCATTTT. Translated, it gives CASSAGTANSNQPQHF. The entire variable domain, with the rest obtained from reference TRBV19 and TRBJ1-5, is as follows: DGGITQSPKYLFRKEGQNVTLSCEQNLNHDAMYWYRQDPGQGLRLIYYSQIVNDFQKGDIAEGYSVSREKKESFPLTVTSAQKNPTAFYLCASSAGTANSNQPQHFGDGTRLSIL.

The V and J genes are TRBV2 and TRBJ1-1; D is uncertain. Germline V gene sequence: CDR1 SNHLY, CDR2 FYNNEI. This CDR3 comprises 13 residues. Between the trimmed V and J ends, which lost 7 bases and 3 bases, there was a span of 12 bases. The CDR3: CASMMGGYTEAFF. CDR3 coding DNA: TGTGCCAGCATGATGGGCGGGTACACTGAAGCTTTCTTT.

The CDR3 here is CASSPPKGSGNTIYF. The DNA for the CDR3 is TGTGCCAGCTCACCACCGAAGGGGTCTGGAAACACCATATATTTT. J is TRBJ1-3 and V is TRBV18; perhaps TRBD1 as D (5 bases). This CDR3 spans 15 amino acids. V lost 0 bases and J lost 1, with 7 bases in between. The germline CDR1 and CDR2 sequences are KGHSH and LQKENI.

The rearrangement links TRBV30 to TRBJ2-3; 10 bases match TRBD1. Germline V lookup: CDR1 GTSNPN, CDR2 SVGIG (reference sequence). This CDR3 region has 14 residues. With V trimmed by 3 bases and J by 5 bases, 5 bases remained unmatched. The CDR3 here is CAWSGTGAGDTQYF. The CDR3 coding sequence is TGTGCCTGGAGCGGGACAGGGGCGGGAGATACGCAGTATTTT. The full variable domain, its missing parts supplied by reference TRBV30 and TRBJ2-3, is SQTIHQWPATLVQPVGSPLSLECTVEGTSNPNLYWYRQAAGRGLQLLFYSVGIGQISSEVPQNLSASRPQDRQFILSSKKLLLSDSGFYLCAWSGTGAGDTQYFGPGTRLTVL.

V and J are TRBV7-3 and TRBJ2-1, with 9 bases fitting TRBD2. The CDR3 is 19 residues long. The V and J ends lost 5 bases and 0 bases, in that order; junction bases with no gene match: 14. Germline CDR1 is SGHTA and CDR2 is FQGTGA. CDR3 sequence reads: CASSPRASGAGSSYNEQFF. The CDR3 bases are TGTGCCAGCAGCCCGAGGGCTAGCGGGGCAGGCAGCTCCTACAATGAGCAGTTCTTC.

Written as DNA, the CDR3 is TGTGCCAGCAGTGAACAGGGTGGGACTGAAGCTTTCTTT. It specifies CASSEQGGTEAFF. This chain uses TRBV6-1 with TRBJ1-1; D is possibly TRBD1 (5 bases). The CDR3 has 13 residues. Trimming removed 2 bases at V and 5 bases at J, with 9 bases between. CDR1 and CDR2 from the germline V gene are MNHNS and SASEGT.

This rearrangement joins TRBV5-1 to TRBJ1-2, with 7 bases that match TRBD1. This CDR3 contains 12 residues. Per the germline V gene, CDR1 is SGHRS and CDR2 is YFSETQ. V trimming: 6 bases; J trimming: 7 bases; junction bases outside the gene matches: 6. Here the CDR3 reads CASKEGAGGYTF. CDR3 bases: TGCGCCAGCAAAGAGGGGGCAGGTGGCTACACCTTC.

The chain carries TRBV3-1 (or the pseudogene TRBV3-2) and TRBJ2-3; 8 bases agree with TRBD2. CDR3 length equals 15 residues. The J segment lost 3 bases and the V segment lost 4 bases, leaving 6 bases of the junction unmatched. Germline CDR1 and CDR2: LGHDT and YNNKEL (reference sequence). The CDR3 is CASSPRGGMTDTQYF. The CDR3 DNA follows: TGTGCCAGCAGCCCTCGCGGGGGGATGACAGATACGCAGTATTTT.

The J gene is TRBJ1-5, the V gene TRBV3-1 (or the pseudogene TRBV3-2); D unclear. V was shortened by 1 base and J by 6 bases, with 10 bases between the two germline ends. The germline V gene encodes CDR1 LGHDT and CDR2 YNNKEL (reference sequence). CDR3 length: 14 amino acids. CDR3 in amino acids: CASSQAGRGQPQHF. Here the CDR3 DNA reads TGTGCCAGCAGCCAAGCGGGTCGGGGTCAGCCCCAGCATTTT.

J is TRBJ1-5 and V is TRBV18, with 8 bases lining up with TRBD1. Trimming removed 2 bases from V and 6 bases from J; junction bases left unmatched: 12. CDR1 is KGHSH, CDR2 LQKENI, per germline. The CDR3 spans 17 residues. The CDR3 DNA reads TGTGCCAGCTCACCATCTTTATTACAGGGGGGTAGTCAGCCCCAGCATTTT. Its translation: CASSPSLLQGGSQPQHF.

The DNA for the CDR3 is TGTGCCAGCAGTGGGACAGGGTATGGCTACACCTTC. This codes for CASSGTGYGYTF. V usage is TRBV2 and J usage is TRBJ1-2; 8 bases are a match to TRBD1. V was clipped by 4 bases and J by 5 bases; unmatched bases: 0. CDR1 SNHLY and CDR2 FYNNEI come from the germline V gene. This CDR3 is built from 12 residues.